This T cell receptor (beta chain) was found in a study of naive and memory T cell subsets. Study-wide points: Especially in CD8 cells, naive repertoires contained a few larger clonotypes, possibly CD45RA-re-expressing memory cells. Over 90% of naive TCR sequences appeared only once, unlike memory subsets.

This CDR3 is built from 12 residues. V lost 1 base and J 5 bases, leaving 6 bases between the germline ends. Germline V gives CDR1 SGHDT, CDR2 YYEEEE. In its sample, this clonotype was seen a few times. The antigen is undetermined. Overnight CMV lysate stimulation of fresh PBMCs defined donor CMV status by CD4+ IFNgamma. Four subsets defined by CD45RA and CD27 were sorted after CD3, CD4, CD8 and live/dead staining. Two oligonucleotides, mixed equimolar, formed the beta constant-region primer covering TRBC1 and TRBC2. Each CDR3 protein is one row after TCRdb ran MiXCR on the UMI-ligation and nested PCR reads. The sample lists 120,000 to 150,000 distinct CDR3 sequences, about a sixth seen once, with roughly 0.13% in the top ten.

The specimen was naive CD4+ T cells from blood. The receptor comes from a human donor in good health. The chain employs TRBV5-6 and TRBJ2-5; D is undetermined. The CDR3 DNA sequence: TGTGCCAGCAGCTTGCTTGAGGAGACCCAGTACTTC. Its protein is CASSLLEETQYF.